This TCR beta chain comes out of a study of shared clonotypes between healthy human individuals (TCRdb year 2020). Describing the broader study: The cohort included a few men and a couple of women between 18 and 49 years of age. Per donor, leukapheresis produced somewhere between about 0.8 and 9 billion PBMCs. Different laboratories and diverse techniques were used to prepare libraries and sequence TCR repertoires, to increase sequencing depth and limit assay-specific biases. Per donor, three plates each were used for CD4 naive and CD4 memory, two for CD8 naive, and one for CD8 memory. To estimate repertoire size and how much clonotype sharing occurs between individuals, the study deeply sequenced the blood TCR repertoires of about five healthy adults.

Donors were healthy HIV-negative adults with no recently reported acute infections or vaccinations. Only Caucasian adults living in Nashville, Tennessee, USA were represented among the donors. CD4+ T cells were enriched by magnetic negative selection, after which naive cells were positively selected on CD45RA and the negative fraction was taken as the memory subset. Blood was obtained by leukapheresis, after which PBMCs were separated by Ficoll-Histopaque density gradient centrifugation and cryopreserved in liquid nitrogen vapor phase. Purity and quantity of every magnetically sorted T cell population were checked by analytical flow cytometry. Genomic DNA was isolated from each sorted fraction and quantified by UV absorbance on a Nanodrop 2000c. The trim is 4 bases for V and 2 bases for J, with a gap of 13 bases between the germline ends. Taken from cysteine to phenylalanine, the CDR3 has 14 residues. The kept DNA is CDR3 alone, 42 bases in frame from the first base. CDR1 and CDR2, looked up from the germline V gene, are SGHRS and YFSETQ.

Using the deep immunoSEQ assay, TCR CDR3 regions were amplified from genomic DNA by multiplex PCR. For each cell subset, the extracted genomic DNA was distributed evenly across all wells of several immunoSEQ 96-well plates, and each plate served as one replicate. For sorted subsets, roughly 0.2 ug genomic DNA, equal to tens of thousands of T cell genomes, was loaded into each replicate PCR. Purified libraries were measured with a Qubit 3.0 fluorometer, size-checked on a Bioanalyzer 2100, and measured again with the KAPA Library Quantification kit. A separate single-read 150-cycle Illumina NextSeq 550 flow cell was used to sequence each immunoSEQ 96-well plate. The source study handled its data this way. Because the immunoSEQ output included only junctional sequences and no quality scores, the filtering could not be the same as the filtering used for full-length reads. To assign V/J genes and CDR3, sequences were annotated against IMGT germline references using PyIR, a Python wrapper for IgBLAST v1.9. Reads were filtered out if the reads had weak V/J assignments (E-value above 1e-6), no CDR3, stop codons, out-of-frame junctions, or ambiguous translated residues. V3J clonotypes were defined as sequences sharing an identical inferred V gene, J gene, and CDR3 amino acid sequence. Percentage overlap between repertoires was calculated by dividing the number of shared unique clonotypes by the size of the smaller repertoire. Three approaches were used to assess repertoire richness: RTK rarefaction, the Chao1 estimator, and Recon v2.1 estimates of unobserved clonotypes. Generation probabilities were computed with OLGA for all TCRbeta clonotypes obtained by the gDNA method from several donors. The table comes from immuneACCESS by way of TCRdb, which keeps in-frame sequences with V and J called. Part of the clones is missing from these tables; in studies checked, under half for an unresolved V gene and the rest for unknown reasons. V and J calls and clone size follow that table, whereas D and trimming were derived from the DNA. This sample has a few million clones in its table, and approximately 94% of those were observed once. 0.13% of the sample comes from the top ten.

About this clone itself: Its antigen remains unidentified. No per-base quality is available; no much larger clone lies one base away.

What the authors observed across the whole study: Based on pairwise subsampling, the degree of clonotype sharing among donors was expected to be affected by sequencing depth. Because the study included a small number of donors, the genetic and exposure-history diversity represented was limited. Estimated clonotype richness was generally larger for naive than for memory subsets. Compared with non-shared clonotypes, clonotypes shared by all four sorted-subset donors had higher generation probabilities. Only blood was sampled, and tissue TCR repertoires likely differ from those in blood. Incomplete sequencing was indicated by rarefaction of sorted-subset datasets, despite the large sequencing depth. When a few donors were compared, the shared fraction of clonotypes was about 5.4% for naive CD4, around 4% for naive CD8, more than 2% for memory CD4, and around 0.37% for memory CD8.

The sample comprised naive CD4+ T cells sorted from blood. The sample's cell subset or site, from its label and the paper: CD45RA+ positively selected. The source is a man aged 18 to 29 in good health. The chain was built from TRBV5-1 and TRBJ2-7; the D segment may tentatively be TRBD1 or TRBD2, each giving 5 matched bases. The DNA is as follows: TGCGCCAGCAGCATGGGACGGATTGCCTACGAGCAGTACTTC. Its protein reads: CASSMGRIAYEQYF.